This TCR beta chain comes out of a study of blood T cell repertoires in COVID-19. This table comes from immunoSEQ multiplex PCR, and its TCRdb copy is limited to in-frame clones, with some not included. The sample lists fewer than 250,000 clones, about four fifths occurring once. CDR3 length: 13 amino acids. J was trimmed by 8 bases and V by 6 bases; bases with no gene match: 10. Per germline, CDR1 SQVTM and CDR2 ANQGSEA. The chain combines TRBV29-1 with TRBJ1-2; the match to TRBD1 covers 9 bases. The sequence derives from a man aged 45-65 years with active or convalescent COVID-19. The specimen sequenced was peripheral blood. For the CDR3, the DNA is TGCAGCGTCGGGACAGGGTCCTCGGGAGGCTACACCTTC. This encodes CSVGTGSSGGYTF.